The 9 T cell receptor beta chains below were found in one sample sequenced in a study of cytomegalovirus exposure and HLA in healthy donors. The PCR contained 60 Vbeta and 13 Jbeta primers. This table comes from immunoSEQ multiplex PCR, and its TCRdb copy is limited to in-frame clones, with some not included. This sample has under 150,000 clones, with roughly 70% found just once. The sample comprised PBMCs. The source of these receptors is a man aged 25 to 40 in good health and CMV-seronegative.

Here the CDR3 reads CASSQTGSGANVLTF. Written as DNA, the CDR3 is TGTGCCAGCAGCCAGACAGGGTCCGGGGCCAACGTCCTGACTTTC. The chain joins TRBV7-9 to TRBJ2-6, with TRBD1 identical over 7 bases. The V and J ends lost 5 bases and 4 bases, in that order; junction bases with no gene match: 5. Per the germline V gene, CDR1 is SEHNR and CDR2 is FQNEAQ (reference sequence). The CDR3 is 15 amino acids.

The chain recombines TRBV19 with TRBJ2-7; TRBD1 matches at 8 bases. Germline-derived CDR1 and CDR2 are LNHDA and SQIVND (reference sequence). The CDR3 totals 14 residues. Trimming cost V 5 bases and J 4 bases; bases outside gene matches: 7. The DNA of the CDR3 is TGTGCCAGTAGTTTCTCCAGGGGGCAATACGAGCAGTACTTC. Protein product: CASSFSRGQYEQYF.

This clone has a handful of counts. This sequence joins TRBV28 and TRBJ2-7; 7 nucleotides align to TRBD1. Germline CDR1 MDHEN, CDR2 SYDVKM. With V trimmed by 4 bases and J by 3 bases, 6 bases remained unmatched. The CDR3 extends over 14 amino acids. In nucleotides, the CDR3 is TGTGCCAGCAGTTACTACAGGGGCCACTACGAGCAGTACTTC. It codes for CASSYYRGHYEQYF.

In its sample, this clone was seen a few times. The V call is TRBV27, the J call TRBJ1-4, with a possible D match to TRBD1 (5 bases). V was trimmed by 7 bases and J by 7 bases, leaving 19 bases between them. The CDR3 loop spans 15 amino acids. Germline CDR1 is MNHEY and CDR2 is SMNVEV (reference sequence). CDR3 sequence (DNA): TGTGCCAGCATGTTACTCCAGGGCAGTGGTGAAAAACTGTTTTTT. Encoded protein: CASMLLQGSGEKLFF.

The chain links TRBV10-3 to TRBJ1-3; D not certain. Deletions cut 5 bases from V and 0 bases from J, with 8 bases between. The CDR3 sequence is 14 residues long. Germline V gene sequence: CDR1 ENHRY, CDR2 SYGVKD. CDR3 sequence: CAISKDISGNTIYF. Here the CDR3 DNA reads TGTGCCATCAGTAAAGACATCTCTGGAAACACCATATATTTT.

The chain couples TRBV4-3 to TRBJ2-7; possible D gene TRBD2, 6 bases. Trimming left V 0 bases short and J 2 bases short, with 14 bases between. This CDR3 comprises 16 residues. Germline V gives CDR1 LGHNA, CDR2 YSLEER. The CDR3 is CASSQDQGLPPYEQYF. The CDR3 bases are TGCGCCAGCAGCCAAGATCAGGGACTTCCCCCCTACGAGCAGTACTTC.

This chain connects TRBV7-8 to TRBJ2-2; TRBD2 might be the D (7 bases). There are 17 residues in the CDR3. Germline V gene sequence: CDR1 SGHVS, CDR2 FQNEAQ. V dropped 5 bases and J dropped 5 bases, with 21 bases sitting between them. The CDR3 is CASSPPGGYPRTGELFF. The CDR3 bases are TGTGCCAGCAGCCCGCCGGGGGGCTATCCGAGGACCGGGGAGCTGTTTTTT.

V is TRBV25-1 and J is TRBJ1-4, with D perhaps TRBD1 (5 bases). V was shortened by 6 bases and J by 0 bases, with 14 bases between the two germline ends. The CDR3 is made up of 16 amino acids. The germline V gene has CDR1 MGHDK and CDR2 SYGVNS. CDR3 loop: CASRGGRFSTNEKLFF. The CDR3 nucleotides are TGTGCCAGCAGGGGGGGACGCTTTTCAACTAATGAAAAACTGTTTTTT.

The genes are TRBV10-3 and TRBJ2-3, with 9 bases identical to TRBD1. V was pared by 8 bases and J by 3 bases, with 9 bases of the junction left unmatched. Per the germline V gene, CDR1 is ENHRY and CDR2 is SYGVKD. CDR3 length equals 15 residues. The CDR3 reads CAIGVQGARTDTQYF. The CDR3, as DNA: TGTGCCATCGGGGTACAGGGGGCGCGGACAGATACGCAGTATTTT.